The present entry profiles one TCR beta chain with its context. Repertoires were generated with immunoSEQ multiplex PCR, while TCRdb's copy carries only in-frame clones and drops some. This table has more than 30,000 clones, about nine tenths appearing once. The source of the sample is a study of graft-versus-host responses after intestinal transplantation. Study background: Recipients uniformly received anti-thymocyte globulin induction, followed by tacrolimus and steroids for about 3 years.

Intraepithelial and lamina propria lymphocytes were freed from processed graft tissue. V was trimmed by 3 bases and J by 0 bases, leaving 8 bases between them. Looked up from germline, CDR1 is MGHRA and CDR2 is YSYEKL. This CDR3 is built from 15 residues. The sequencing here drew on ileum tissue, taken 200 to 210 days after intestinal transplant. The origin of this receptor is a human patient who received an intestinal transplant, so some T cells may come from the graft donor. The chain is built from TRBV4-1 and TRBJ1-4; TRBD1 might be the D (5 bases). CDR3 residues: CASSQDTTTNEKLFF. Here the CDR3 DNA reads TGCGCCAGCAGCCAGGACACAACAACTAATGAAAAACTGTTTTTT.